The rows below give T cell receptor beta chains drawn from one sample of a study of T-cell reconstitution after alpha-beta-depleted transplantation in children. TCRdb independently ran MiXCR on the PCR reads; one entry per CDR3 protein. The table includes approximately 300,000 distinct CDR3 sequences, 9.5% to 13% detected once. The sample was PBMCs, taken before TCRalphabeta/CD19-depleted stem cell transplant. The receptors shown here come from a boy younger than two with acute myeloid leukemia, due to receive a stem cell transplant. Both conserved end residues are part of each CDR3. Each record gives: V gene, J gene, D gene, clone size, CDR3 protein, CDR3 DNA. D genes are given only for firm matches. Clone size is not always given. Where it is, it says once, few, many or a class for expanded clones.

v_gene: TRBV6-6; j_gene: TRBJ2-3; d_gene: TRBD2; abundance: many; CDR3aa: CASSYPLAETSGRAVEDTQYF; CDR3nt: TGTGCCAGCAGTTACCCTCTCGCCGAGACTAGCGGGAGGGCCGTAGAAGATACGCAGTATTTT
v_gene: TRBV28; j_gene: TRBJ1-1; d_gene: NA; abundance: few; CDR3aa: CASNPPGERWPEAFF; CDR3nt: TGTGCCAGCAACCCTCCAGGGGAGCGGTGGCCTGAAGCTTTCTTT
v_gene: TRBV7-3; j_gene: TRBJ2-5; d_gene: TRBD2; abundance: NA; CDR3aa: CASSALGTSDETQYF; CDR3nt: TGTGCCAGCAGCGCCTTGGGGACTAGCGACGAGACCCAGTACTTC
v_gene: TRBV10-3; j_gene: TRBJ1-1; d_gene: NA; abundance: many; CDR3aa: CAISVLQGKGTEAFF; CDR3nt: TGTGCCATCAGTGTACTACAGGGCAAAGGGACTGAAGCTTTCTTT
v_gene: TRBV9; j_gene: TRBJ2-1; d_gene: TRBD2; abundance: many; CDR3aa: CASSVDLAGAYNEQFF; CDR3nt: TGTGCCAGCAGCGTAGACTTAGCGGGGGCCTACAATGAGCAGTTCTTC
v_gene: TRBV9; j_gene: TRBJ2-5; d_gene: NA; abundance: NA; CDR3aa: CASSVSLHQETQYF; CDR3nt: TGTGCCAGCAGCGTAAGCCTCCACCAAGAGACCCAGTACTTC
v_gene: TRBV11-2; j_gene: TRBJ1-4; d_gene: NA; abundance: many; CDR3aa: CASSLVQGILSNEKLFF; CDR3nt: TGTGCCAGCAGCTTAGTTCAGGGGATACTCTCTAATGAAAAACTGTTTTTT
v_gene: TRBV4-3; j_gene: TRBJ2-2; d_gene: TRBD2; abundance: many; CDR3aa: CASSQEGLTMTPNTGELFF; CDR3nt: TGCGCCAGCAGCCAAGAGGGACTAACCATGACCCCGAACACCGGGGAGCTGTTTTTT
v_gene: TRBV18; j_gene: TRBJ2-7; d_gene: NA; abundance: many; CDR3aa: CASSEQSSYEQYF; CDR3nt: TGTGCCAGCTCAGAACAGAGCTCCTACGAGCAGTACTTC
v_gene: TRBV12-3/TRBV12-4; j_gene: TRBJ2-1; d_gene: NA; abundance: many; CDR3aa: CASGRQVFYNEQFF; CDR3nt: TGTGCCAGCGGAAGACAGGTGTTTTACAATGAGCAGTTCTTC
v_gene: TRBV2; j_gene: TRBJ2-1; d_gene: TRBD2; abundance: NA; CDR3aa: CASSPGLAQDYEQFF; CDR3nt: TGTGCCAGCAGTCCCGGACTAGCCCAGGACTATGAGCAGTTCTTC
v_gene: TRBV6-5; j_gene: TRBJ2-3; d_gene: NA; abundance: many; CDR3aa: CASSYLPSTIYTQYF; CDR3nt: TGTGCCAGCAGTTACCTACCCTCGACTATATATACGCAGTATTTT
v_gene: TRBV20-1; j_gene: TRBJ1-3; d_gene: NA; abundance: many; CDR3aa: CSARVRGSSGNTIYF; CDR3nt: TGCAGTGCTAGAGTTAGGGGGAGCTCTGGAAACACCATATATTTT
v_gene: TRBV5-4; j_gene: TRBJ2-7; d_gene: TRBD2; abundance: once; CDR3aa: CASSRRGEQYF; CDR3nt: TGTGCCAGCAGCCGGCGGGGGGAGCAGTACTTC
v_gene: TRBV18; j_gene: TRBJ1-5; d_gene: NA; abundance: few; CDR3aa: CASSPGVANQPQHF; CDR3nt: TGTGCCAGCTCACCGGGAGTTGCCAATCAGCCCCAGCATTTT
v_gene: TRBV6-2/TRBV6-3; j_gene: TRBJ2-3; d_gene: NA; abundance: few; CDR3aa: CASSMAGDTQYF; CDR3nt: TGTGCCAGCAGTATGGCGGGAGATACGCAGTATTTT
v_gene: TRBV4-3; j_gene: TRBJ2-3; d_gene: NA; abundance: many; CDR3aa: CASSQEGPSTDTQYF; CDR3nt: TGCGCCAGCAGCCAAGAGGGCCCAAGCACAGATACGCAGTATTTT
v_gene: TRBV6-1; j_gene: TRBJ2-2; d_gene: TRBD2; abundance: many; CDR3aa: CASSPPWPGGNTGELFF; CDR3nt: TGTGCCAGCAGCCCCCCTTGGCCGGGGGGGAACACCGGGGAGCTGTTTTTT
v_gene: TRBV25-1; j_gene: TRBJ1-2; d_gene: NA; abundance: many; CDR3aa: CASTGRSGGYTF; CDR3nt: TGTGCCAGCACCGGGAGGAGTGGGGGCTACACCTTC
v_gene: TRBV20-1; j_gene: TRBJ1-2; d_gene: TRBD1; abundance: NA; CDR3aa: CSAVQGALYGYTF; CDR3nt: TGCAGTGCTGTACAGGGGGCGCTCTATGGCTACACCTTC
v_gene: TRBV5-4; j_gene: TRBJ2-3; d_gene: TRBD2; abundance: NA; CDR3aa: CASSLEASGFVTDTQYF; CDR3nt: TGTGCCAGCAGCTTGGAGGCTAGCGGATTTGTTACAGATACGCAGTATTTT
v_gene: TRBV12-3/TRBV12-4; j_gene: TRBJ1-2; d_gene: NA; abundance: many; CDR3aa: CASSLGEGYTF; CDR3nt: TGTGCCAGCAGCCTGGGGGAGGGCTACACCTTC
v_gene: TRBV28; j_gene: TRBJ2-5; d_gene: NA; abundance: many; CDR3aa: CASSLGEVIQETQYF; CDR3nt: TGTGCCAGCAGTTTGGGGGAGGTGATCCAAGAGACCCAGTACTTC
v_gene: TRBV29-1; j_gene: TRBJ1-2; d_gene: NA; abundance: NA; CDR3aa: CSVISPSAGMGGYTF; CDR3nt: TGCAGCGTTATTAGCCCTTCCGCAGGAATGGGGGGCTACACCTTC
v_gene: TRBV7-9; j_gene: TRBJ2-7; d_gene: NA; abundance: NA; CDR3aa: CASGDKGRYVQYF; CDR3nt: TGTGCCAGCGGCGATAAGGGACGTTACGTGCAGTACTTC
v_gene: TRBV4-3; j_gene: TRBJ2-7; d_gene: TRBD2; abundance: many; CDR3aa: CASSQGTRSAYEQYF; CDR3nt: TGCGCCAGCAGCCAAGGGACTAGAAGTGCTTACGAGCAGTACTTC
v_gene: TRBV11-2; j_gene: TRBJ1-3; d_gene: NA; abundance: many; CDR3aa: CASSLETVWAGPGNTIYF; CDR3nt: TGTGCCAGCAGCTTAGAGACCGTATGGGCAGGCCCCGGAAACACCATATATTTT
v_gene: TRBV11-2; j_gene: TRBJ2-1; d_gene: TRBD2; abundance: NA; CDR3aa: CASSLGVWLAGGVLYNEQFF; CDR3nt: TGTGCCAGCAGCTTAGGGGTGTGGTTAGCGGGAGGTGTATTGTACAATGAGCAGTTCTTC
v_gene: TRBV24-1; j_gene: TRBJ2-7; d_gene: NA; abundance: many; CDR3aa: CATEDGLSHEQYF; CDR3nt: TGTGCCACCGAAGACGGGCTCAGTCACGAGCAGTACTTC
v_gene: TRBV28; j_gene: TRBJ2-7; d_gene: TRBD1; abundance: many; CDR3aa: CASSLLQGRGEQYF; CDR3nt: TGTGCCAGCAGTTTACTACAGGGCAGGGGGGAGCAGTACTTC
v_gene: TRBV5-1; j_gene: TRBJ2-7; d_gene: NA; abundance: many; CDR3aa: CASSLGGGPYEQYF; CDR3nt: TGTGCCAGCAGTTTAGGCGGGGGCCCCTACGAGCAGTACTTC
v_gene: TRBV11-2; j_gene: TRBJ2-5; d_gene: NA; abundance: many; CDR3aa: CASSLLSETQYF; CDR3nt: TGTGCCAGCAGCTTACTCTCCGAGACCCAGTACTTC
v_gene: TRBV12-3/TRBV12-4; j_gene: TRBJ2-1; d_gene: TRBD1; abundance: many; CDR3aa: CASSATGGSYNEQFF; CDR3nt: TGTGCCAGCAGTGCCACAGGGGGCTCCTACAATGAGCAGTTCTTC
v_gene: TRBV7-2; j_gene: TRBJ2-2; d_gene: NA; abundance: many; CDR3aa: CASSRRGSNTGELFF; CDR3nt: TGTGCCAGCAGCCGCCGGGGGTCGAACACCGGGGAGCTGTTTTTT
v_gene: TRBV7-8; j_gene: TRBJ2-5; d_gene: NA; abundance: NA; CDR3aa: CASSLGRWFQETQYF; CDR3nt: TGTGCCAGCAGCTTGGGGCGGTGGTTTCAAGAGACCCAGTACTTC
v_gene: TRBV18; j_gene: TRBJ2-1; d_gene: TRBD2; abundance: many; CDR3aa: CASSPGLADNEQFF; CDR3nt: TGTGCCAGCTCACCCGGACTAGCGGACAATGAGCAGTTCTTC
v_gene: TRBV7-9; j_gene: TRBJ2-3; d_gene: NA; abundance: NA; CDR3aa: CASSLVGGVTDTQYF; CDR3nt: TGTGCCAGCAGCTTAGTGGGCGGGGTCACAGATACGCAGTATTTT
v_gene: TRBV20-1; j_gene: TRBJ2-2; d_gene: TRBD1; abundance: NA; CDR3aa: CSAGRTGGKFAGELFF; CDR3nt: TGCAGTGCTGGGAGGACAGGGGGCAAATTTGCCGGGGAGCTGTTTTTT
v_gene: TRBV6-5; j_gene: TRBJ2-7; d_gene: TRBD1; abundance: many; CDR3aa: CASSSGTGGNEQYF; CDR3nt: TGTGCCAGCAGTTCCGGGACAGGGGGGAACGAGCAGTACTTC
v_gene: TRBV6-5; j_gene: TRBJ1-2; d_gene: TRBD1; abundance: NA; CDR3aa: CASTRDREVYGYTF; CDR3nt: TGTGCCAGCACTCGGGACAGGGAGGTCTATGGCTACACCTTC
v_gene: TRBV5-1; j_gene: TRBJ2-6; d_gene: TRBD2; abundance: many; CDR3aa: CASSVGLAGGSSGANVLTF; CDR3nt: TGCGCCAGCAGCGTGGGACTAGCGGGAGGGAGCTCTGGGGCCAACGTCCTGACTTTC
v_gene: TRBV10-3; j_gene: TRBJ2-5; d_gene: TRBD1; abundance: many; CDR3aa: CAISPGQGARETQYF; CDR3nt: TGTGCCATCAGTCCTGGACAGGGGGCACGGGAGACCCAGTACTTC
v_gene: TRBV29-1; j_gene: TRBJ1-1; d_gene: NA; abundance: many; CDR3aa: CSVEVRVEAFF; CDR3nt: TGCAGCGTTGAAGTGAGGGTTGAAGCTTTCTTT
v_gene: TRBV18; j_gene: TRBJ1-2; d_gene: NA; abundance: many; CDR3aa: CASSPQGEASGYTF; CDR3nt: TGTGCCAGCTCACCACAGGGTGAGGCTTCCGGCTACACCTTC
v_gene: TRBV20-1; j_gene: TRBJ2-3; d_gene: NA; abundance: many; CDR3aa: CSADFRPTSTDTQYF; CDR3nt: TGCAGTGCTGATTTCCGTCCAACCAGCACAGATACGCAGTATTTT
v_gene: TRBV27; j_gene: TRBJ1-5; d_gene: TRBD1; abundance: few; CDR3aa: CASSWDRFYEPQHF; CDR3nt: TGTGCCAGCAGTTGGGACAGGTTTTACGAGCCCCAGCATTTT
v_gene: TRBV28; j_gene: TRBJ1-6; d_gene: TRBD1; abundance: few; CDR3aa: CASKGADSPLHF; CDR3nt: TGTGCCAGCAAGGGGGCAGATTCACCCCTCCACTTT